These 17 T cell receptor beta chains were all obtained from the same sample, sequenced in a study of T cells in localized non-small cell lung cancer. Repertoires were generated with immunoSEQ multiplex PCR, while TCRdb's copy carries only in-frame clones and drops some. Of more than 1,000 clones listed, 26% were seen once; the top ten hold less than 9%. The sequences come from normal lung tissue next to the tumor, collected before any cancer treatment. These receptor sequences come from a male donor at least 60 years old with stage II lung adenocarcinoma.

V is TRBV5-1 and J is TRBJ1-4; D is ambiguous. The CDR3 length is 14 residues. The V gene's germline CDR1 is SGHRS and CDR2 YFSETQ. V was trimmed by 5 bases and J by 1 base, leaving 9 bases between them. CDR3 sequence: CASRTGITNEKLFF. The DNA of the CDR3 is TGCGCCAGCAGAACCGGGATAACTAATGAAAAACTGTTTTTT.

This clone has just a few counts. V gene TRBV18 combines with J gene TRBJ2-7, with D uncertain. The germline V and J ends were trimmed by 2 bases and 1 base, with 6 bases remaining between them. Germline loops: CDR1 KGHSH, CDR2 LQKENI. CDR3 length: 13 residues. This CDR3 reads CASSPGGSYEQYF. As DNA, the CDR3 is TGTGCCAGCTCACCAGGCGGATCCTACGAGCAGTACTTC.

This clone was seen a few times. The chain employs TRBV28 and TRBJ1-2; tentatively, D is TRBD1 (5 bases). The ends were cut back, 2 bases at V and 4 bases at J, with 8 bases in the middle. The CDR3 has 13 amino acids. Germline V gene lookup returns CDR1 MDHEN and CDR2 SYDVKM. CDR3 loop: CASSLQGAYGYTF. DNA of the CDR3: TGTGCCAGCAGTTTACAGGGTGCCTATGGCTACACCTTC.

This clone was observed a handful of times. The gene calls are TRBV28 and TRBJ1-5; 9 nucleotides line up with TRBD1. This CDR3 comprises 14 residues. CDR1 is MDHEN, CDR2 SYDVKM, per germline. J lost 3 bases, V lost 6 bases, and 3 bases had no gene match. The CDR3 spells CASRGQGPNQPQHF. The CDR3 nucleotides read TGTGCCAGCAGGGGACAGGGTCCCAATCAGCCCCAGCATTTT. Full variable domain (rest looked up from reference TRBV28 and TRBJ1-5): DVKVTQSSRYLVKRTGEKVFLECVQDMDHENMFWYRQDPGLGLRLIYFSYDVKMKEKGDIPEGYSVSREKKERFSLILESASTNQTSMYLCASRGQGPNQPQHFGDGTRLSIL.

V gene TRBV11-3 combines with J gene TRBJ1-2, with TRBD1 as a possible D gene (6 bases). CDR3 length equals 14 residues. V was cut by 5 bases and J by 7 bases, with 17 bases left in between. CDR1 is SGHNT, CDR2 YENEEA, per germline. CDR3 sequence: CASSHGDRLGGYTF. In DNA, the CDR3 is TGTGCCAGCAGCCACGGAGACAGGCTGGGTGGCTACACCTTC. The full variable domain, with the rest looked up from reference TRBV11-3 and TRBJ1-2, is EAGVVQSPRYKIIEKKQPVAFWCNPISGHNTLYWYLQNLGQGPELLIRYENEEAVDDSQLPKDRFSAERLKGVDSTLKIQPAELGDSAVYLCASSHGDRLGGYTFGSGTRLTVV.

V and J are TRBV30 and TRBJ1-5; no firm D call. V dropped 0 bases and J dropped 4 bases, with 10 bases sitting between them. Germline values: CDR1 GTSNPN, CDR2 SVGIG (reference sequence). CDR3 length: 14 amino acids. As DNA, the CDR3 is TGTGCCTGGAGTGTATTTGGGAGAAATCAGCCCCAGCATTTT. This sequence encodes CAWSVFGRNQPQHF.

This clone was counted a few times. The V gene is TRBV18, the J gene TRBJ1-4, with D unclear. The germline V gene encodes CDR1 KGHSH and CDR2 LQKENI. V was clipped by 4 bases and J by 2 bases, with 11 bases between them. The CDR3 totals 15 residues. The CDR3 region is CASSLVTKTNEKLFF. CDR3 in DNA: TGTGCCAGCTCACTTGTAACGAAGACTAATGAAAAACTGTTTTTT.

Only a few counts were recorded for this clone. The chain couples TRBV6-8 to TRBJ1-2; TRBD1 matches 7 bases. The ends lost 6 bases at V and 2 bases at J; junction bases unmatched: 6. Looked up from germline, CDR1 is MNHGY and CDR2 is SAAAGT. The CDR3 runs to 14 residues. The CDR3 coding sequence is TGTGCCAGCAGAGAAAGGACAGGAAACTATGGCTACACCTTC. It translates to CASRERTGNYGYTF.

This clone is large within its sample. The V call is TRBV10-2, the J call TRBJ1-4, with unresolved D. The V gene lost 6 bases and the J gene lost 4 bases, with 12 bases spanning the gap. The CDR3 sequence is 14 residues long. Looked up from germline, CDR1 is WSHSY and CDR2 is SAAADI. The CDR3 region is CASRPSSDNEKLFF. The CDR3, as DNA: TGCGCCAGCAGACCCAGCTCAGATAATGAAAAACTGTTTTTT.

This clone was seen a few times. The rearrangement joins TRBV29-1 to TRBJ1-2; D is perhaps TRBD1 (6 bases). This CDR3 region has 13 residues. Germline V gives CDR1 SQVTM, CDR2 ANQGSEA. With 4 bases removed from V and 6 bases from J, the gap between germline ends came to 15 bases. This chain's CDR3 is CSVVREGHNGYTF. The CDR3 DNA reads as TGCAGCGTTGTGCGGGAGGGACACAATGGCTACACCTTC.

This sequence joins TRBV12-5 and TRBJ1-3, with D perhaps TRBD1 (5 bases). The CDR3 covers 14 residues. V lost 1 base and J 4 bases, leaving 8 bases between the germline ends. CDR1 is LGHNT, CDR2 FRNRAP, per germline. CDR3 protein: CASGLEGSGNTIYF. CDR3 bases: TGTGCTAGTGGTTTGGAGGGGTCAGGAAACACCATATATTTT.

The chain recombines TRBV11-3 with TRBJ1-4, with unresolved D. V lost 5 bases and J lost 0, with 10 bases in between. Looked up from germline, CDR1 is SGHNT and CDR2 is YENEEA. This CDR3 comprises 15 residues. The CDR3: CASSPQVATNEKLFF. The DNA of the CDR3 is TGTGCCAGCAGCCCCCAGGTGGCAACTAATGAAAAACTGTTTTTT.

This clone was seen more than once but under ten times. This chain joins TRBV27 and TRBJ2-2, with 10 positions matching TRBD2. This CDR3 comprises 14 residues. J was trimmed by 7 bases and V by 6 bases; bases with no gene match: 5. Germline V CDR1 and CDR2: MNHEY, SMNVEV (reference sequence). CDR3 residues: CASSLAGVGGELFF. The DNA for the CDR3 is TGTGCCAGCAGCCTAGCGGGGGTGGGCGGGGAGCTGTTTTTT.

The rearrangement links TRBV6-8 to TRBJ2-5, with 15 positions matching TRBD2. V lost 5 bases, J lost 4 bases, and 2 bases stayed unmatched. The CDR3 is 15 residues long. Germline-derived CDR1 and CDR2 are MNHGY and SAAAGT. The CDR3 loop reads CASSGLAGGRETQYF. The DNA of the CDR3 is TGTGCCAGCAGTGGACTAGCGGGGGGGCGAGAGACCCAGTACTTC.

The chain is built from TRBV11-3 and TRBJ1-1; D may be TRBD1 (5 bases). Trimming took 5 bases from V and 0 from J, leaving 13 bases between them. The V gene's germline CDR1 is SGHNT and CDR2 YENEEA. The CDR3 sequence is 15 residues long. Here the CDR3 reads CASSHPTDLNTEAFF. The CDR3 DNA reads TGTGCCAGCAGCCATCCGACAGATCTGAACACTGAAGCTTTCTTT.

This clone was seen only a few times. The chain employs TRBV11-3 and TRBJ2-1, with D uncertain. The CDR3 spans 15 residues. The V gene lost 8 bases and the J gene lost 5 bases, with 19 bases spanning the gap. The germline CDR1 and CDR2 sequences are SGHNT and YENEEA. In DNA, the CDR3 is TGTGCCAGCGGGTTGGGAACTTTTAATGACAATGAGCAGTTCTTC. Translation gives CASGLGTFNDNEQFF.

This chain joins TRBV19 and TRBJ2-3; TRBD1 matches at 9 bases. The germline V gene has CDR1 LNHDA and CDR2 SQIVND (reference sequence). CDR3 length equals 14 residues. V was clipped by 8 bases and J by 2 bases; unmatched bases: 5. The CDR3: CASSDRGFTDTQYF. Written as DNA, the CDR3 is TGTGCCAGTTCGGACAGGGGCTTCACAGATACGCAGTATTTT. Variable domain in full (rest from reference TRBV19 and TRBJ2-3): DGGITQSPKYLFRKEGQNVTLSCEQNLNHDAMYWYRQDPGQGLRLIYYSQIVNDFQKGDIAEGYSVSREKKESFPLTVTSAQKNPTAFYLCASSDRGFTDTQYFGPGTRLTVL.